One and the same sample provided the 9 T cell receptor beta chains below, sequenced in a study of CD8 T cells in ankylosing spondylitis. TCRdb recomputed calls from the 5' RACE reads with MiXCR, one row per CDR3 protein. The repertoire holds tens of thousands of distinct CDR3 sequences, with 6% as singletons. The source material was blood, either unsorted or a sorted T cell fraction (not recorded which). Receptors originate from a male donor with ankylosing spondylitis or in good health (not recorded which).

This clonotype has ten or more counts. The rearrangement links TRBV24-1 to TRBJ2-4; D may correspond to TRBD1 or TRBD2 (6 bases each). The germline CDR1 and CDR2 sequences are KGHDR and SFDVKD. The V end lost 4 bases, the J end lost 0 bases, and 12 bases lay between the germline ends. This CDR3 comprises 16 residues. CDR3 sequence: CATSEGGSLAKNIQYF. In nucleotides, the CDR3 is TGTGCCACCAGTGAAGGGGGGAGTCTAGCCAAAAACATTCAGTACTTC.

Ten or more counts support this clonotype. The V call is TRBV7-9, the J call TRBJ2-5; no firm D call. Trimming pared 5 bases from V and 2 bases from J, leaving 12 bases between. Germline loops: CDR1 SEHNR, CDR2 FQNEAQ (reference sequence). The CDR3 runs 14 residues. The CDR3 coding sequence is TGTGCCAGCAGCCCTCCTGATGCGCAAGAGACCCAGTACTTC. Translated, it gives CASSPPDAQETQYF.

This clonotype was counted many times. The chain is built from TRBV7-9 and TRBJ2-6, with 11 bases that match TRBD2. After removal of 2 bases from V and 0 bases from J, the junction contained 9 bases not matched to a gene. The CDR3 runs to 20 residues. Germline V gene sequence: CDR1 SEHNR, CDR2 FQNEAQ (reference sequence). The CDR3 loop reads CASSLPTTSGTYSGANVLTF. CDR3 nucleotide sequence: TGTGCCAGCAGCTTACCGACGACTAGCGGGACCTACTCTGGGGCCAACGTCCTGACTTTC. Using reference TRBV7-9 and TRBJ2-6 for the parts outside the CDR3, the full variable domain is DTGVSQNPRHKITKRGQNVTFRCDPISEHNRLYWYRQTLGQGPEFLTYFQNEAQLEKSRLLSDRFSAERPKGSFSTLEIQRTEQGDSAMYLCASSLPTTSGTYSGANVLTFGAGSRLTVL.

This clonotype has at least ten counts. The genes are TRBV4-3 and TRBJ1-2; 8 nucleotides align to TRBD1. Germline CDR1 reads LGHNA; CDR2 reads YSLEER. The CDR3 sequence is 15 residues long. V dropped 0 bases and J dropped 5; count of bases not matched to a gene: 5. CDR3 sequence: CASSQDAQGVYGYTF. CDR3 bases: TGCGCCAGCAGCCAAGACGCACAGGGGGTATATGGCTACACCTTC.

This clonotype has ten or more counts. CDR3 sequence (DNA): TGCAGCGTTTCCACCCCGGGACAGGGGTCCAAAGAGCAGTACTTC. Its translation is CSVSTPGQGSKEQYF. The rearrangement uses TRBV29-1 and TRBJ2-7; 10 bases are a match to TRBD1. Losses at the gene ends were 5 bases for V and 7 bases for J; bases not matched to a gene: 14. Germline CDR1 is SQVTM and CDR2 is ANQGSEA. The CDR3 is 15 residues long.

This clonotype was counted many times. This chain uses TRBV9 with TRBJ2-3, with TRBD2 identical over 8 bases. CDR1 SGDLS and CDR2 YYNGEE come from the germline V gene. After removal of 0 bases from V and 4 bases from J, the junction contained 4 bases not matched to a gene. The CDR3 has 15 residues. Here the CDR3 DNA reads TGTGCCAGCAGCGTAGGCGGGGGGAAGGCAGATACGCAGTATTTT. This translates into CASSVGGGKADTQYF.

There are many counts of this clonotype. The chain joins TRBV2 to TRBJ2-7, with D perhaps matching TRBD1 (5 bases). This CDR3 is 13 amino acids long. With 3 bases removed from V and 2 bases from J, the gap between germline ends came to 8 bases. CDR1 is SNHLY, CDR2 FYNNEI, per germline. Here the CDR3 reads CASSDRATYEQYF. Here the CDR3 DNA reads TGTGCCAGCAGTGACAGGGCTACCTACGAGCAGTACTTC.

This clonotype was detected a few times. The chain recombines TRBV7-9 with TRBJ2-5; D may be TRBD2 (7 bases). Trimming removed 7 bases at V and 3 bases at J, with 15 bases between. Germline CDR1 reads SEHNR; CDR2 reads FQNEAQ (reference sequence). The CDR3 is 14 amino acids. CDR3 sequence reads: CASTRGAEKETQYF. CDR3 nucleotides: TGTGCCAGCACCCGGGGGGCGGAAAAAGAGACCCAGTACTTC.

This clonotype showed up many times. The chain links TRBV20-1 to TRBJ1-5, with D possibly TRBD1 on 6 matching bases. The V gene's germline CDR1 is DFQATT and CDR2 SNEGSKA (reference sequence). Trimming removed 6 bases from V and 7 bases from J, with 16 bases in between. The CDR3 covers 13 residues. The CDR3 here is CSATVGGRQPQHF. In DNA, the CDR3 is TGCAGTGCCACGGTAGGGGGGAGACAGCCCCAGCATTTT.